This record covers a single T cell receptor (beta chain). Its matching antigen is unknown. Cultured CD4+ T-cell DNA underwent Oncomine TCR Beta short-read sequencing. Using the QIAamp micro DNA kit, genomic DNA was extracted from the CD4+ T cells that had been cultured. TCRdb independently ran MiXCR on the PCR reads; one entry per CDR3 protein. The sample has 25,000 to 30,000 distinct CDR3 sequences; approximately 66% are singletons. The CDR3 spans 13 residues. Germline V gene data show CDR1 as SGHRS and CDR2 as YFSETQ. V shed 0 bases and J shed 5 bases, with 8 bases lying between them. The sample's treatment: approximately nine-day PBMC culture with coronavirus spike peptide pools or control peptides (ViraFEST assay). Using peptide pools, antigen-specific T cells were expanded in ViraFEST before TCRs were sequenced. The sample is drawn from a study of vaccination and CD4 T cells after COVID-19. Study in general: Each enrolled participant received a two-dose regimen of either BNT162b2 or mRNA-1273 vaccine. SARS-CoV-2, HCoV-NL63, HCoV-OC43 and HCoV-229E supplied the overlapping spike peptides used to stimulate cells.

The chain uses TRBV5-1 and TRBJ2-5; TRBD2 might be the D (6 bases). The specimen comprised CD4+ T cells from blood, cultured in vitro, sampled after SARS-CoV-2 vaccination. The receptor comes from a human donor who received a COVID-19 vaccine. CDR3: CASSLEGRETQYF. CDR3 coding DNA: TGCGCCAGCAGCTTGGAGGGGAGGGAGACCCAGTACTTC.